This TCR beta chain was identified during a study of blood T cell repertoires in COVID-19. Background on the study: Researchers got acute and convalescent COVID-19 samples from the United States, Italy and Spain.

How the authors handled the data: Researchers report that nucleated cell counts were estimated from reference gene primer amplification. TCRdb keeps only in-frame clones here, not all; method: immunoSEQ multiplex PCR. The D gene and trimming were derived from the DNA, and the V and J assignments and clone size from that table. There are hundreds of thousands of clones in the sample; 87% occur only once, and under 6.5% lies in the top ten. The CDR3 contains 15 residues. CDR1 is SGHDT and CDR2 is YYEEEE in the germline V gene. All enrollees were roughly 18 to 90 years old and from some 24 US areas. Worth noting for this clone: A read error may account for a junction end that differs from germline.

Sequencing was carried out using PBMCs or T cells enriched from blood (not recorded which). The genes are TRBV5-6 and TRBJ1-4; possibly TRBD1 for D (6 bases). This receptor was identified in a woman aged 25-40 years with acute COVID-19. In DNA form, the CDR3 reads TGTGCCAGCAGGGCGACAGGTCCAACTCATGAAAAACTGTTTTTT. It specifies CASRATGPTHEKLFF.